This TCR beta chain originates from a study of blood T cell repertoires in COVID-19. Study as a whole: The samples span acute and convalescent COVID-19 from the United States, Italy and Spain. Sources were T cells, B-cell-depleted T cells, or PBMCs; the material itself was cDNA or gDNA.

TCRdb's copy holds only in-frame clones and misses some; the assay was immunoSEQ multiplex PCR. Among 170,000 or so clones listed, nearly 90% were seen once. Germline V lookup: CDR1 SGHDT, CDR2 YYEEEE. The CDR3 consists of 14 residues. The V gene lost 1 base and the J gene lost 4 bases, with 11 bases spanning the gap. Sequencing was performed on peripheral blood. The genes are TRBV5-6 and TRBJ1-2, with D unresolved. The sequence was obtained from a man aged 18 to 29 who had recovered from COVID-19. The CDR3 spells CASSLLSPGYGYTF. The CDR3 DNA follows: TGTGCCAGCAGCTTGTTGAGTCCTGGCTATGGCTACACCTTC.